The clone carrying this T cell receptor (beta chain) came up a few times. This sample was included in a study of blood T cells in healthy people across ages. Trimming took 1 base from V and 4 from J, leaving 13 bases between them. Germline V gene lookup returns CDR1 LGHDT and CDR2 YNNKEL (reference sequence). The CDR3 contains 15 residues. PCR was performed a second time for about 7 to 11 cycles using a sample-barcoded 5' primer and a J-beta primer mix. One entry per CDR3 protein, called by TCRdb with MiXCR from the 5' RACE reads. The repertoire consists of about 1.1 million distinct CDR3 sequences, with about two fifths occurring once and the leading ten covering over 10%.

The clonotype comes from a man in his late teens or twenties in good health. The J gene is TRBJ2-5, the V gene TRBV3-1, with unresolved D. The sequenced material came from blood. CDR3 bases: TGTGCCAGCAGCCAAGTGGTTGGACGGCGAGAGACCCAGTACTTC. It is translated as CASSQVVGRRETQYF.